The 17 T cell receptor beta chains reported below all come from one sample, sequenced in a study of cytomegalovirus exposure and HLA in healthy donors. The study ran its PCR with 60 Vbeta and 13 Jbeta primers. Sequenced by immunoSEQ multiplex PCR; TCRdb stores in-frame clones only, minus some. The sample carries about 220,000 clones, more than 65% recorded once. The sample comprised PBMCs. These receptors were taken from a woman between 25 and 40 years old in good health and CMV-seronegative.

CDR3 amino acids: CASSLVSGSINEQFF. The CDR3 region has the DNA TGCGCCAGCAGCCTGGTGAGCGGGAGTATCAATGAGCAGTTCTTC. The chain couples TRBV5-1 to TRBJ2-1, with 8 nucleotides matching TRBD2. Trimming took 4 bases from V and 6 from J; bases not matched to a gene: 9. This CDR3 spans 15 amino acids. Germline CDR1 and CDR2: SGHRS and YFSETQ.

The J gene is TRBJ2-7, the V gene TRBV7-6; D is possibly TRBD2 (5 bases). This CDR3 region has 15 residues. Trimming left V 3 bases short and J 1 base short, with 13 bases between. CDR1 and CDR2 (germline): SGHVS, FNYEAQ. The CDR3 loop is CASSFFAGESYEQYF. CDR3 coding DNA: TGTGCCAGCAGCTTTTTCGCGGGCGAGTCCTACGAGCAGTACTTC.

The chain couples TRBV5-1 to TRBJ2-7; TRBD1 aligns across 9 bases. After removal of 2 bases from V and 5 bases from J, the junction contained 5 bases not matched to a gene. The CDR3 loop spans 14 amino acids. The V gene's germline CDR1 is SGHRS and CDR2 YFSETQ. CDR3 DNA: TGCGCCAGCAGCTTAGGGACAGGGCATAACGAGCAGTACTTC. It yields the protein CASSLGTGHNEQYF.

The chain joins TRBV19 to TRBJ2-6; D may be TRBD1 (5 bases). This CDR3 has 16 residues. Trimming stripped 11 bases from V and 4 bases from J, with 21 bases between. Germline values: CDR1 LNHDA, CDR2 SQIVND (reference sequence). The CDR3 loop reads CACLGQGGSGANVLTF. The CDR3 DNA reads as TGTGCCTGCCTGGGGCAGGGCGGTTCAGGGGCCAACGTCCTGACTTTC.

The V and J genes are TRBV7-8 and TRBJ2-2, with D perhaps matching TRBD2 (6 bases). The germline V gene has CDR1 SGHVS and CDR2 FQNEAQ. Trimming cost V 1 base and J 5 bases, with 11 bases left between them. The CDR3 consists of 15 residues. As DNA, the CDR3 is TGTGCCAGCAGCTTAGTCACTAGCCGGACCGGGGAGCTGTTTTTT. Protein sequence: CASSLVTSRTGELFF. Supplemented by reference TRBV7-8 and TRBJ2-2, the full variable domain reads GAGVSQSPRYKVAKRGQDVALRCDPISGHVSLFWYQQALGQGPEFLTYFQNEAQLDKSGLPSDRFFAERPEGSVSTLKIQRTQQEDSAVYLCASSLVTSRTGELFFGEGSRLTVL.

The gene calls are TRBV6-5 and TRBJ1-2; no clear D. V lost 5 bases and J lost 8, with 18 bases in between. CDR1 is MNHEY and CDR2 is SVGAGI in the germline V gene. The CDR3 length is 14 residues. CDR3 sequence (DNA): TGTGCCAGCAGTGCGTTGTCCTCCTCTAAAGGCTACACCTTC. As protein: CASSALSSSKGYTF.

V is TRBV9 and J is TRBJ1-1; D is uncertain. Germline CDR1 and CDR2: SGDLS and YYNGEE. This CDR3 region has 13 residues. The ends were cut back, 0 bases at V and 6 bases at J, with 9 bases in the middle. This CDR3 is CASSVGVSAEAFF. As DNA, the CDR3 is TGTGCCAGCAGCGTAGGTGTCAGCGCTGAAGCTTTCTTT. The full variable domain, rest sourced from reference TRBV9 and TRBJ1-1, is DSGVTQTPKHLITATGQRVTLRCSPRSGDLSVYWYQQSLDQGLQFLIQYYNGEERAKGNILERFSAQQFPDLHSELNLSSLELGDSALYFCASSVGVSAEAFFGQGTRLTVV.

With regard to this clone: One junction end disagrees with the germline gene, perhaps due to a read error. The chain combines TRBV29-1 with TRBJ2-5; weak D call: TRBD2 (5 bases). The CDR3 has 13 amino acids. Germline V gives CDR1 SQVTM, CDR2 ANQGSEA. The DNA of the CDR3 is TGCAGCGTTGTGTGGCTAGTGGGAGAGGCCCAGTACTTC. As protein: CSVVWLVGEAQYF.

The J gene is TRBJ2-3, the V gene TRBV5-1, with 9 nucleotides matching TRBD2. With V trimmed by 6 bases and J by 2 bases, 4 bases remained unmatched. The CDR3 covers 14 residues. Per the germline V gene, CDR1 is SGHRS and CDR2 is YFSETQ. The CDR3 sequence is CASKTSGDTDTQYF. The CDR3 bases are TGCGCCAGCAAGACTAGCGGAGACACAGATACGCAGTATTTT.

V is TRBV21-1 and J is TRBJ1-2; the D call TRBD1 from the table was never checked on the DNA. TRBV21-1 is tagged as a pseudogene. The CDR3 totals 18 residues. The CDR3 region has the DNA TGTGCCAGCAGCATTACAGGGGGCCCCTCCGGGGGGAGTAAGGACTACACCTTC. Protein sequence: CASSITGGPSGGSKDYTF.

This clone was counted a single time. A junction boundary mismatches the germline segment, possibly from a read error. The chain links TRBV7-9 to TRBJ2-1, with D perhaps TRBD2 (6 bases). Germline assignment: CDR1 SEHNR and CDR2 FQNEAQ (reference sequence). This CDR3 has 15 amino acids. The CDR3 reads CVSSLGGTFLNEQFF. CDR3 nucleotides: TGTGTCAGCAGCTTAGGAGGGACTTTCCTCAATGAGCAGTTCTTC.

The V call is TRBV5-6, the J call TRBJ1-2; D possibly corresponds to TRBD1 (5 bases). The CDR3 spans 15 residues. The germline CDR1 and CDR2 sequences are SGHDT and YYEEEE. Trimming cost V 1 base and J 2 bases, with 12 bases left between them. In DNA, the CDR3 is TGTGCCAGCAGCTTGACAGGAAACCGGAACTATGGCTACACCTTC. Amino acids: CASSLTGNRNYGYTF.

V and J are TRBV5-1 and TRBJ2-3; TRBD2 matches 9 bases. The CDR3 covers 17 residues. Unmatched junction bases numbered 8, after V lost 1 base and J lost 2 bases. Germline V gene sequence: CDR1 SGHRS, CDR2 YFSETQ. The chain's CDR3 is CASSLRRGGGDTDTQYF. The CDR3, as DNA: TGCGCCAGCAGCTTGAGGAGAGGCGGGGGGGACACAGATACGCAGTATTTT. The full variable domain, its missing parts supplied by reference TRBV5-1 and TRBJ2-3, is KAGVTQTPRYLIKTRGQQVTLSCSPISGHRSVSWYQQTPGQGLQFLFEYFSETQRNKGNFPGRFSGRQFSNSRSEMNVSTLELGDSALYLCASSLRRGGGDTDTQYFGPGTRLTVL.

This clone was observed a handful of times. This same CDR3 is encoded by further DNA sequences in the sample. The chain uses TRBV12-2 and TRBJ2-7; no check of the table's D call, TRBD2, against the DNA was made. TRBV12-2 is noted as a pseudogene. This CDR3 has 14 amino acids. The CDR3 sequence: CASRFERDPVKQYF. In DNA, the CDR3 is TGTGCAAGTCGCTTTGAGCGGGACCCAGTGAAGCAGTACTTC.

This chain joins TRBV5-6 and TRBJ2-6; no reliable D call. V lost 2 bases and J lost 13, with 13 bases in between. Germline V lookup: CDR1 SGHDT, CDR2 YYEEEE. This CDR3 region has 13 residues. The CDR3 DNA reads TGTGCCAGCAGCTTAAGTGCTGTAGCAGTCCTGACTTTC. This gives the protein CASSLSAVAVLTF.

This clone was recorded a few times. The chain carries TRBV28 and TRBJ2-1; TRBD2 might be the D (5 bases). The CDR3 extends over 14 amino acids. Trimming pared 6 bases from V and 3 bases from J, leaving 12 bases between. The germline V gene encodes CDR1 MDHEN and CDR2 SYDVKM. CDR3 in amino acids: CASRGGSRYNEQFF. Written as DNA, the CDR3 is TGTGCCAGCAGAGGTGGGAGTCGCTACAATGAGCAGTTCTTC.

The chain joins TRBV15 to TRBJ1-3; possible D gene TRBD1, 6 bases. The V and J ends lost 5 bases and 3 bases respectively, with 17 bases between them. The length of the CDR3 is 16 residues. Germline assignment: CDR1 LNHNV and CDR2 YYDKDF (reference sequence). CDR3 region: CATSLSRGADGNTIYF. DNA of the CDR3: TGTGCCACCAGCTTGAGCAGGGGCGCAGATGGAAACACCATATATTTT.